This entry concerns a single TCR beta chain. Its cognate antigen is unknown. The length of the CDR3 is 14 residues. The germline CDR1 and CDR2 sequences are LGHNT and FRNRAP. V shed 2 bases and J 8 bases; nucleotides not matched to a gene: 8. This sample is drawn from a study of cytomegalovirus exposure and HLA in healthy donors. Study-wide results and limits: Sequencing likely generated an artifact that appeared as a cluster of highly shared sequence variants. In a later analysis, most CMV-associated TCR beta chains appeared HLA-restricted.

It was with 60 Vbeta and 13 Jbeta primers that the PCR ran. The table came from immunoSEQ multiplex PCR; TCRdb's copy has only in-frame clones and leaves some out. The sample has around 150,000 clones; around 80% are singletons. Sample: PBMCs. This clonotype was sampled from a male donor in good health and CMV-seropositive. V and J are TRBV12-5 and TRBJ1-2, with 7 bases matching TRBD1. In DNA, the CDR3 is TGTGCTAGTGGTTTGACCCGACAGGGCTACGGCTACACCTTC. It is translated as CASGLTRQGYGYTF.